This T cell receptor beta chain was recovered during a study of shared T cell receptors in the human thymus. Using immunoSEQ multiplex PCR, the repertoire was profiled, and TCRdb retains in-frame clones only, with some absent. The sample lists hundreds of thousands of clones; 80% to 90% were seen once. Per germline, CDR1 SGDLS and CDR2 YYNGEE. This CDR3 is 15 amino acids long. The V segment lost 1 base and the J segment 1 base; nucleotides outside the gene matches: 3. Separately, the same data were catalogued under a study of human thymus T cells. That work adds: Corrective surgery for congenital heart defects was being performed on the healthy Finnish infants who were the donors.

The chain is built from TRBV9 and TRBJ2-5; 8 bases match TRBD2. The source material was thymocytes. This TCR came from a boy less than two years old with a congenital heart defect. The CDR3 DNA is TGTGCCAGCAGCGTACACGGGGGGGCCCAAGAGACCCAGTACTTC. Translating it yields CASSVHGGAQETQYF.